A single sample is the source of the 20 T cell receptor beta chains below, sequenced in a study of T cells after yellow fever vaccination. Via MiXCR, TCRdb re-called the 5' RACE reads, giving one row per CDR3 protein. The repertoire has about 370,000 distinct CDR3 sequences, around 10% of them found once; the top ten carry roughly a sixth. The sequencing here drew on PBMCs, taken on the day of the first yellow fever vaccination. These receptors all come from a man aged 18 to 29 who received the YFV17D yellow fever vaccine.

CDR3 DNA sequence: TGTGCCAGCAGCTTAGACTTGACAGGGGATGAAAAACTGTTTTTT. This gives the protein CASSLDLTGDEKLFF. V is TRBV7-3 and J is TRBJ1-4; TRBD1 agrees at 8 bases. This CDR3 contains 15 residues. V lost 2 bases to trimming and J lost 6 bases; unmatched junction nucleotides: 5. Germline assignment: CDR1 SGHTA and CDR2 FQGTGA.

V usage is TRBV5-1 and J usage is TRBJ2-1; no clear D. The length of the CDR3 is 12 residues. Trimming shortened V by 4 bases and J by 5 bases, and 7 bases separated the two germline ends. Germline values: CDR1 SGHRS, CDR2 YFSETQ. CDR3 sequence (DNA): TGCGCCAGCAGCCCGGTGAACAATGAGCAGTTCTTC. This encodes CASSPVNNEQFF. Variable domain in full (rest from reference TRBV5-1 and TRBJ2-1): KAGVTQTPRYLIKTRGQQVTLSCSPISGHRSVSWYQQTPGQGLQFLFEYFSETQRNKGNFPGRFSGRQFSNSRSEMNVSTLELGDSALYLCASSPVNNEQFFGPGTRLTVL.

This clonotype was counted a few times. V is TRBV3-1 and J is TRBJ2-7, with D unclear. The ends were cut back, 0 bases at V and 5 bases at J, with 11 bases in the middle. The CDR3 consists of 14 residues. Germline loops: CDR1 LGHDT, CDR2 YNNKEL (reference sequence). Written as DNA, the CDR3 is TGTGCCAGCAGCCAAGATATTCCCATGGACGAGCAGTACTTC. Translated, it gives CASSQDIPMDEQYF.

This clonotype has only a few counts. The genes are TRBV6-1 and TRBJ2-5; TRBD2 aligns across 7 bases. This CDR3 is built from 13 residues. J was trimmed by 7 bases and V by 5 bases; bases with no gene match: 7. CDR1 is MNHNS and CDR2 is SASEGT in the germline V gene. CDR3 sequence (DNA): TGTGCCAGCAGTCCATGGGGGGGTGGGACCCAGTACTTC. It translates to CASSPWGGGTQYF.

In this sample, this clonotype turned up a few times. This chain joins TRBV5-1 and TRBJ1-5; D ambiguous. CDR3 length: 15 amino acids. The ends were cut back, 4 bases at V and 0 bases at J, with 11 bases in the middle. Germline V gene data show CDR1 as SGHRS and CDR2 as YFSETQ. CDR3 amino acids: CASSPRADSNQPQHF. CDR3 sequence (DNA): TGCGCCAGCAGCCCCCGGGCGGATAGCAATCAGCCCCAGCATTTT.

A few counts support this clonotype. This chain connects TRBV4-3 to TRBJ2-7; 7 nucleotides align to TRBD2. The V segment lost 2 bases and the J segment 1 base; nucleotides outside the gene matches: 5. Germline V lookup: CDR1 LGHNA, CDR2 YSLEER. This CDR3 is built from 15 residues. Written as DNA, the CDR3 is TGCGCCAGCAGCCAAACCCAGCGGGGATCCTACGAGCAGTACTTC. Translating it yields CASSQTQRGSYEQYF.

This clonotype showed up just a few times. The rearrangement links TRBV18 to TRBJ1-5; 7 nucleotides line up with TRBD1. The V and J ends lost 7 bases and 4 bases, in that order; junction bases with no gene match: 4. The germline gives CDR1 KGHSH, CDR2 LQKENI. This CDR3 region has 13 residues. The CDR3 is CASFRDRNQPQHF. As DNA, the CDR3 is TGTGCCAGCTTCCGGGACAGAAATCAGCCCCAGCATTTT.

This clonotype was observed many times. V is TRBV5-1 and J is TRBJ2-1, with a possible D match to TRBD2 (6 bases). From germline, CDR1 is SGHRS and CDR2 YFSETQ. This CDR3 is built from 15 residues. V gave up 0 bases and J gave up 5 bases, with 12 bases separating them. The CDR3 bases are TGCGCCAGCAGCTTGGCCGGGGGAGAACACAATGAGCAGTTCTTC. Encoded protein: CASSLAGGEHNEQFF.

The chain uses TRBV29-1 and TRBJ2-2, with a tentative D call TRBD2 (7 bases). Germline CDR1 reads SQVTM; CDR2 reads ANQGSEA. Trimming pared 6 bases from V and 0 bases from J, leaving 17 bases between. CDR3 size: 16 residues. DNA of the CDR3: TGCAGCGTCGTCGAGGGGGAGGGCTCGAACACCGGGGAGCTGTTTTTT. This gives the protein CSVVEGEGSNTGELFF.

This clonotype showed up just a few times. The rearrangement joins TRBV29-1 to TRBJ2-1; D gene ambiguous. The CDR3 totals 14 residues. Germline V gene data show CDR1 as SQVTM and CDR2 as ANQGSEA. V shed 3 bases and J shed 4 bases, with 13 bases lying between them. The CDR3 region is CSVDRRLVYNEQFF. CDR3 coding DNA: TGCAGCGTTGATAGGCGCCTAGTGTACAATGAGCAGTTCTTC.

The V and J genes are TRBV12-3 or TRBV12-4 and TRBJ1-1, with D possibly TRBD1 on 5 matching bases. This CDR3 has 11 amino acids. V was clipped by 5 bases and J by 11 bases, with 12 bases between them. DNA for the CDR3: TGTGCCAGCAGTATGAGGGGTGCTGCTTTCTTT. Translation: CASSMRGAAFF.

This clonotype was detected ten times or more. The chain is built from TRBV20-1 and TRBJ1-2, with D unclear. The ends were cut back, 6 bases at V and 2 bases at J, with 7 bases in the middle. Germline V gives CDR1 DFQATT, CDR2 SNEGSKA (reference sequence). CDR3 size: 11 residues. The CDR3 nucleotides read TGCAGTGCGACCGACAACTATGGCTACACCTTC. As protein: CSATDNYGYTF.

This clonotype was picked up a small number of times. This sequence joins TRBV20-1 and TRBJ2-7, with D possibly being TRBD1 (7 bases). V was pared by 5 bases and J by 1 base, with 21 bases between. The CDR3 loop spans 16 amino acids. Germline V lookup: CDR1 DFQATT, CDR2 SNEGSKA (reference sequence). In DNA, the CDR3 is TGCAGTGCTCGGGGGACAGATCAAGGCGGGTCCTACGAGCAGTACGTC. The encoded protein is CSARGTDQGGSYEQYV.

In nucleotides, the CDR3 is TGCGCCAGCAGCCCGTTCCTTCCTGGCACAGATACGCAGTATTTT. It encodes CASSPFLPGTDTQYF. The chain combines TRBV4-3 with TRBJ2-3; D gene uncertain. Trimming removed 4 bases at V and 1 base at J, with 12 bases between. The CDR3 contains 15 residues. Germline V lookup: CDR1 LGHNA, CDR2 YSLEER.

The V and J genes are TRBV2 and TRBJ1-5, with D possibly TRBD1 on 5 matching bases. V was trimmed by 3 bases and J by 0 bases, leaving 12 bases between them. This CDR3 region has 16 residues. Per germline, CDR1 SNHLY and CDR2 FYNNEI. Here the CDR3 reads CASSEKTVLSNQPQHF. The CDR3 bases are TGTGCCAGCAGTGAGAAGACAGTTCTTAGCAATCAGCCCCAGCATTTT.

The chain is built from TRBV25-1 and TRBJ1-6; D is ambiguous. V lost 8 bases, J lost 7 bases, and 6 bases lay in between. The CDR3 spans 11 residues. Germline CDR1 and CDR2: MGHDK and SYGVNS. CDR3 loop: CASGLNSPLHF. CDR3 DNA sequence: TGTGCCAGCGGGTTGAATTCACCCCTCCACTTT.

This clonotype was counted only a few times. The CDR3: CASSELDSGYGYTF. The CDR3 DNA follows: TGTGCCAGCAGTGAATTGGACAGTGGCTATGGCTACACCTTC. V is TRBV25-1 and J is TRBJ1-2, with TRBD1 as a possible D gene (6 bases). Trimming left V 1 base short and J 4 bases short, with 10 bases between. This CDR3 region has 14 residues. Germline V gives CDR1 MGHDK, CDR2 SYGVNS.

This sequence joins TRBV29-1 and TRBJ1-2; the D is unclear. This CDR3 region has 12 residues. V lost 7 bases and J 5 bases, leaving 14 bases between the germline ends. CDR1 and CDR2 (germline): SQVTM, ANQGSEA. The CDR3 protein is CSAETTAYGYTF. The CDR3 DNA reads as TGCAGCGCCGAGACGACCGCTTATGGCTACACCTTC.

This clonotype showed up just a few times. The chain couples TRBV15 to TRBJ2-1; no firm D call. Looked up from germline, CDR1 is LNHNV and CDR2 is YYDKDF (reference sequence). CDR3 length equals 13 residues. The V gene lost 0 bases and the J gene lost 5 bases, with 5 bases spanning the gap. CDR3 sequence reads: CATSRDWHNEQFF. DNA for the CDR3: TGTGCCACCAGCAGAGATTGGCACAATGAGCAGTTCTTC.

This clonotype has a handful of counts. Germline is not matched at one junction end, which may reflect a read error. The V and J genes are TRBV11-2 and TRBJ2-5; maybe TRBD2 (6 bases). The CDR3 runs 14 residues. Germline assignment: CDR1 SGHAT and CDR2 FQNNGV. CDR3 region: CASSPRTTQETQYF. CDR3 DNA: TGTGCCAGCAGCCCCCGGACTACCCAAGAAACCCAGTACTTC.